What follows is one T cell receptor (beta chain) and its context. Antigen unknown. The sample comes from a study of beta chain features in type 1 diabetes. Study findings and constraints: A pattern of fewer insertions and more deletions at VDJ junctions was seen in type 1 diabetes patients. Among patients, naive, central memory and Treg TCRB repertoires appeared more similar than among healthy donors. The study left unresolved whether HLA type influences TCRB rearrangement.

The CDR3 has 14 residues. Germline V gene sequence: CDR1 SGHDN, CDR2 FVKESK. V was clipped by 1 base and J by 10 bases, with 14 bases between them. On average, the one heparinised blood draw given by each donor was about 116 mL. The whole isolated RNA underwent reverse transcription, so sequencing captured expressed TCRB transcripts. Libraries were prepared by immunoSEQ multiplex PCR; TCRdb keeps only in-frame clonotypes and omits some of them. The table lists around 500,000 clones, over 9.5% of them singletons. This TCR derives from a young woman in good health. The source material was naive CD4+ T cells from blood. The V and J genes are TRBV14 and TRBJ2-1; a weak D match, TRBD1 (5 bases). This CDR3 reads CASSQGGHRFEQFF. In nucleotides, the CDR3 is TGTGCCAGCAGCCAAGGGGGCCACAGGTTCGAGCAGTTCTTC. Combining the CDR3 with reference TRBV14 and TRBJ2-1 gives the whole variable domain EAGVTQFPSHSVIEKGQTVTLRCDPISGHDNLYWYRRVMGKEIKFLLHFVKESKQDESGMPNNRFLAERTGGTYSTLKVQPAELEDSGVYFCASSQGGHRFEQFFGPGTRLTVL.